This TCR beta chain was captured in a study of long-term antiretroviral therapy in people with HIV (dated by TCRdb to about 2022). With respect to the entire study: The earliest samples were collected roughly a decade before the 2015 WHO recommendation for immediate ART, at a time when ART was usually postponed until CD4 counts fell. A retrospective serial study tested whether changes in peripheral blood TRB repertoire composition and diversity were associated with ART initiation and durable HIV suppression. The cohort contributed over 150 cryopreserved PBMC samples from around 33 adults with confirmed HIV infection, collected serially over a mean of approximately six years (range 1-12). About 35% of the 30 participants with HIV were female. No cross-contamination during QIAcube processing was seen in test extractions of a monoclonal T-cell line run alongside 33 polyclonal samples. General study outcomes and caveats: Limited PBMC availability meant only the TCR beta chain was sequenced, without alpha chain pairing. Expanded TRB clones identified before ART initiation dominated the repertoire across all time points, though the dominance fluctuated and decreased in many PLHIV after ART. A significant increase in TRB diversity was found to be associated with ART initiation, although TRB diversity was observed to remain significantly below that of transplant donor controls even after long-term ART. No data were available on ART adherence, viral resistance or therapy changes, limiting inferences about post-ART repertoire changes. Because pre-ART samples had limited cell numbers, unsorted PBMC were profiled rather than sorted CD4+ and CD8+ T cells. Compared with controls, HIV repertoires had narrower CDR3 length ranges, and the network structure pointed to an antigen-experienced repertoire that shifted only slightly toward naive after ART. The samples were dated from about 2004 to 2018, and the ART regimens that were used may be less effective than current ART regimens.

Inclusion was restricted to participants for whom at least one PBMC sample before ART initiation and at least two post-ART samples were available. Treatment was received in the United States of America by all participants with HIV. Before DNA extraction, cryopreserved samples containing 1-10 million PBMC were thawed and washed. At the time of the earliest PBMC sample, participants with HIV were aged between roughly 23 and 60 years. PBMC samples from each participant spanned 1-4 timepoints before ART initiation and 2-8 timepoints after ART initiation, with a median of 7 samples. For every participant, serial HIV viral load, CD4+ T-cell count, ART history and demographic data were obtained. A Qiagen kit on a QIAcube was used to extract genomic DNA from unsorted PBMC, with samples processed in batches of 12. The CDR3 covers 14 residues, taking in both the cysteine and the phenylalanine. Only the CDR3 region is kept as DNA, spanning 42 bases read in frame from base 1. As encoded in the germline V gene (reference sequence), CDR1 is LNHDA while CDR2 is SQIVND. V is reduced by 6 bases and J by 8 bases, leaving a spacing of 16 bases between them.

Sequencing of the TRB variable region was done with the immunoSEQ hsTCRB v3.0 assay at survey level resolution. The targeted TRB sequencing depth was roughly 40,000-50,000 T-cell genomes per sample. Pooled TRB libraries were sequenced on an Illumina MiSeq with a v3 150-cycle kit. As for how the authors treated the data: Repertoire analysis ran in R within a reproducible Nextflow workflow covering QC, data transformation and analysis. LymphoSeq2, an R package for exploring AIRR-Seq data, was used to implement custom analyses. A handful of samples yielding fewer than 5000 total TRB sequences were excluded, leaving 150 to 200 analyzed HIV repertoires. Among the approximately 180 HIV repertoires that were kept, 59 were collected before ART initiation and roughly 130 were collected after ART initiation. Repertoires were downsampled to 5000 TRB nucleotide sequences, and summary statistics were averaged over 100 downsampling iterations. TRB sequences were retained for analysis only if CDR3 regions of at least seven amino acids were present. Two measures captured diversity: a Shannon entropy-derived clonality score and the Gini coefficient. In repertoire networks, the top 5000 CDR3 amino acid sequences were linked whenever an edit distance of one separated two sequences. For TRB CDR3 amino acid sequences, GLIPH2 was used to predict antigen specificity groups and MHC restriction. To flag known associations with CMV, EBV, HIV or tissue antigens, CDR3 amino acid sequences were compared against VDJdb and McPAS-TCR. Pre-ART, post-ART and control groups were compared with Wilcoxon signed-rank tests and Holm-Bonferroni correction. TCRdb obtained this table from immuneACCESS and retained in-frame rearrangements with V and J assigned. These tables miss some clones; where compared with another copy, unresolved V genes account for less than half of the shortfall, and the remainder is unexplained. V and J calls and clone size are those listed in that table; D and trimming were worked out from the DNA. The sample has more than 20,000 clones on record, around 77% of them singletons. Over 9% of the sample belongs to the ten largest clones.

As regards this clone: Its antigen has not been determined. Base qualities are missing; no much larger clone stands one base away.

This chain is built from TRBV19 and TRBJ1-4; confidence is insufficient to name the D gene. The sample here was unsorted PBMCs, taken about 21 months before starting antiretroviral therapy. The clonotype was recovered from a woman in her forties with HIV. The CDR3 loop reads CASSMTKGGEKLFF. Read as DNA, the sequence is TGTGCCAGTAGCATGACAAAGGGCGGGGAAAAACTGTTTTTT.